What follows are 2 T cell receptor beta chains derived from one specimen sequenced in a study of vaccination effects on CD4 cells after COVID-19. Here immunoSEQ multiplex PCR was the method, and the copy in TCRdb shows in-frame clones only, minus some. Among approximately 70,000 clones listed, 65% to 85% were seen once. Antigen-specific CD4+ T cells were first expanded with viral peptide pools by the ViraFEST assay and only then sequenced. After roughly ten days in culture, the CD4+ T cells were isolated. This individual tested PCR-positive for SARS-CoV-2 infection between March and December 2020. The antigens of these receptors remain unknown. Sequencing was performed on CD4+ T cells from PBMCs cultured with HIV peptides, taken before COVID-19 vaccination. Subset indicated: HIV-1 Nef peptide pool negative control/reference culture. The receptors were sampled from a human donor who had a prior SARS-CoV-2 infection.

The V call is TRBV30, the J call TRBJ1-3, with D uncertain. With 0 bases removed from V and 1 base from J, the gap between germline ends came to 7 bases. In germline, CDR1 is GTSNPN, CDR2 SVGIG (reference sequence). The CDR3 extends over 14 amino acids. In DNA, the CDR3 is TGTGCCTGGAGTGTAATGGGGTCTGGAAACACCATATATTTT. Its protein is CAWSVMGSGNTIYF.

This rearrangement joins TRBV10-1 to TRBJ2-2; 11 bases align to TRBD2. This CDR3 comprises 15 residues. Germline V CDR1 and CDR2: WNHNN, SYGVQD (reference sequence). V lost 9 bases to trimming and J lost 3 bases; unmatched junction nucleotides: 6. Here the CDR3 reads CARETSGTYTGELFF. The CDR3 nucleotides read TGCGCCAGGGAGACTAGCGGGACATACACCGGGGAGCTGTTTTTT.